This T cell receptor beta chain appears in the sequencing data of a study of T cell responses to AZD1222 COVID-19 vaccine. V gave up 0 bases and J gave up 3 bases; unmatched junction bases: 4. CDR3 length: 16 residues. Germline V gives CDR1 LNHNV, CDR2 YYDKDF (reference sequence). Broader study findings: Within unmutated variant regions lay the reported targets of nearly half of spike-specific TCRs. It should be noted that donors were predominantly white British and more often female, and clonal diversity was possibly underestimated. Baseline testing showed seropositivity in only a handful of AZD1222 recipients.

Assay: immunoSEQ multiplex PCR; the TCRdb copy retains only in-frame clones and omits some. The sample yields some 110,000 clones, 85% to 90% seen once. Points on this clone: Its target is unknown.

The input for sequencing was peripheral blood, taken 28 days after the second AZD1222 dose. This TCR came from an adult who received the AZD1222 COVID-19 vaccine. This chain joins TRBV15 and TRBJ2-7; 11 nucleotides match TRBD2. CDR3 in DNA: TGTGCCACCAGCAGAGATCAACTAGCGGGGGACTACGAGCAGTACTTC. Translated, it gives CATSRDQLAGDYEQYF. The whole variable domain, filled in from reference TRBV15 and TRBJ2-7, reads DAMVIQNPRYQVTQFGKPVTLSCSQTLNHNVMYWYQQKSSQAPKLLFHYYDKDFNNEADTPDNFQSRRPNTSFCFLDIRSPGLGDTAMYLCATSRDQLAGDYEQYFGPGTRLTVT.